The 2 T cell receptor beta chains below all came from one sample that was sequenced in a study of cytomegalovirus exposure and HLA in healthy donors. It was with 60 Vbeta and 13 Jbeta primers that the PCR ran. Measured with immunoSEQ multiplex PCR; TCRdb has only the in-frame clones, and not every one. The data contain 160,000 or so clones, about 80% of them seen just once; the ten biggest clones take up approximately 0.47%. The sample taken for sequencing was PBMCs. The receptors here all came from a woman aged 45-59 years in good health and CMV-seronegative.

This chain connects TRBV11-2 to TRBJ2-1, with a weak D call TRBD2 (6 bases). This CDR3 is 14 amino acids long. Per the germline V gene, CDR1 is SGHAT and CDR2 is FQNNGV. V was pared by 0 bases and J by 3 bases, with 6 bases between. Written as DNA, the CDR3 is TGTGCCAGCAGCTTAGAGGGGGGCTACAATGAGCAGTTCTTC. It yields the protein CASSLEGGYNEQFF. Combining the CDR3 with reference TRBV11-2 and TRBJ2-1 gives the whole variable domain EAGVAQSPRYKIIEKRQSVAFWCNPISGHATLYWYQQILGQGPKLLIQFQNNGVVDDSQLPKDRFSAERLKGVDSTLKIQPAKLEDSAVYLCASSLEGGYNEQFFGPGTRLTVL.

V and J are TRBV6-5 and TRBJ1-1, with D perhaps TRBD1 (5 bases). The ends were cut back, 2 bases at V and 4 bases at J, with 17 bases in the middle. Germline V gene lookup returns CDR1 MNHEY and CDR2 SVGAGI. The CDR3 totals 16 residues. The CDR3 nucleotides are TGTGCCAGCAGTTACCTTCACGTCCCCGGGGGCACTGAAGCTTTCTTT. Amino acid sequence: CASSYLHVPGGTEAFF.